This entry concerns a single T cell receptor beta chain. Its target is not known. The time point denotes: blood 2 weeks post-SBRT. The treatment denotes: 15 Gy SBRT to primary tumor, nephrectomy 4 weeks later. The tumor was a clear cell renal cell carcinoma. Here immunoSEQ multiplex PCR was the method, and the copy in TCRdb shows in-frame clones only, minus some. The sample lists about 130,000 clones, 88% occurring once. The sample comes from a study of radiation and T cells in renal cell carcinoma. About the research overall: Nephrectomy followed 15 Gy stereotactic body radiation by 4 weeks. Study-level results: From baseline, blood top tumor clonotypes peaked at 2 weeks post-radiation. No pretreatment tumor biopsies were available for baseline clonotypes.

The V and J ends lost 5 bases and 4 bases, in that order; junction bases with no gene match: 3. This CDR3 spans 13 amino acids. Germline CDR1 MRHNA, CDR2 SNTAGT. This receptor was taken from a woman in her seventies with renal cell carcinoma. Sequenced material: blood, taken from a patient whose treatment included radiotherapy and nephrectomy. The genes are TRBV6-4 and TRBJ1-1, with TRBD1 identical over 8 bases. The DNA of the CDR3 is TGTGCCAGCAGTCTCGACAGGGGCACTGAAGCTTTCTTT. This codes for CASSLDRGTEAFF.